The source of this T cell receptor beta chain is a study of shared clonotypes between healthy human individuals. As for the study in general: Each donor contributed plates that comprised three CD4 naive, three CD4 memory, two CD8 naive and one CD8 memory.

Assay execution took place at the deep level. Clones were read by immunoSEQ multiplex PCR, and TCRdb kept only the in-frame ones, dropping some. Among fewer than 3 million clones listed, roughly 92% were seen once. The CDR3 sequence is 14 residues long. V was pared by 2 bases and J by 1 base, with 7 bases between. Germline V gene data show CDR1 as KGHSH and CDR2 as LQKENI. The study drew all its donors from Caucasian adults living in Nashville, Tennessee. The study's findings and limits: Clonotype sharing among donors was expected to depend on sequencing depth.

As concerns this clone: Its antigen is not identified.

J is TRBJ2-3 and V is TRBV18; D gene unclear. The sequence was collected from a man in his late teens or twenties in good health. Some clones in this sample may be carry-over from other donors' samples. The sequencing input was naive CD4+ T cells from PBMCs. Documented subset: CD45RA+ positively selected. The CDR3 reads CASSPGFRTDTQYF. As DNA, the CDR3 is TGTGCCAGCTCACCAGGGTTTCGCACAGATACGCAGTATTTT.